Each of the 9 T cell receptor beta chains below was sequenced from the same sample in a study of shared clonotypes between healthy human individuals. TCRdb's copy holds only in-frame clones and misses some; the assay was immunoSEQ multiplex PCR. The sample records about 2.4 million clones, more than 80% being singletons. What was sequenced was naive CD4+ T cells sorted from blood. Subset described: CD45RA+ positively selected. The receptors originated from a man aged 18 to 30 in good health.

This clone was seen only a few times. The chain carries TRBV2 and TRBJ1-1; tentatively, D is TRBD1 (5 bases). This CDR3 has 14 amino acids. Per the germline V gene, CDR1 is SNHLY and CDR2 is FYNNEI. V was pared by 3 bases and J by 1 base, with 9 bases between. Here the CDR3 DNA reads TGTGCCAGCAGTGATAAGGGGTGGAACACTGAAGCTTTCTTT. Translated: CASSDKGWNTEAFF.

The chain uses TRBV30 and TRBJ2-5, with 10 bases fitting TRBD1. The DNA end is more similar to TRBJ2-7, so the J call may be wrong. The CDR3 extends over 15 amino acids. The germline gives CDR1 GTSNPN, CDR2 SVGIG (reference sequence). DNA of the CDR3: TGTGCCTGGACCCTGGGACAGGGGATAGGATACGAGCAGTACTTC. This translates into CAWTLGQGIGYEQYF.

Remarks on this clone: This sample includes further DNA sequences coding for the same CDR3. This chain joins TRBV6-1 and TRBJ1-5; D remains unclear. The CDR3 sequence is 14 residues long. Trimming left V 3 bases short and J 2 bases short, with 8 bases between. Germline assignment: CDR1 MNHNS and CDR2 SASEGT. The CDR3 loop is CASSEGVGNQPQHF. DNA for the CDR3: TGTGCCAGCAGTGAGGGCGTCGGCAATCAGCCCCAGCATTTT.

J is TRBJ1-6 and V is TRBV6-1; D gene unclear. With 4 bases removed from V and 0 bases from J, the gap between germline ends came to 16 bases. Germline V gene lookup returns CDR1 MNHNS and CDR2 SASEGT. This CDR3 is 18 amino acids long. DNA of the CDR3: TGTGCCAGCAGTGTGGGCAGGCGGTCGAACTCCTATAATTCACCCCTCCACTTT. This codes for CASSVGRRSNSYNSPLHF.

J is TRBJ2-1 and V is TRBV27; 10 bases fit TRBD2. The CDR3 runs to 16 residues. CDR1 and CDR2 from the germline V gene are MNHEY and SMNVEV (reference sequence). The V segment lost 2 bases and the J segment 9 bases; nucleotides outside the gene matches: 10. The CDR3 DNA reads as TGTGCCAGCAGTTTAGGTTCTCAGCGGGAGGGACGTGAGCAGTTCTTC. It yields the protein CASSLGSQREGREQFF.

The V call is TRBV5-4, the J call TRBJ1-2; 8 bases match TRBD1. The trim removed 4 bases at V and 10 bases at J, leaving 6 bases unmatched. There are 12 residues in the CDR3. The germline V gene has CDR1 SGHNT and CDR2 YYREEE (reference sequence). The CDR3 here is CASSPGQAPYTF. The CDR3 DNA reads as TGTGCCAGCAGCCCGGGACAGGCACCCTACACCTTC.

This clone was detected only once. This chain joins TRBV27 and TRBJ2-7; 12 bases fit TRBD1. The CDR3 sequence is 16 residues long. Per the germline V gene, CDR1 is MNHEY and CDR2 is SMNVEV (reference sequence). J gave up 3 bases and V 8 bases, and 11 bases lay outside the gene matches. CDR3 region: CASFQNRDRGLYEQYF. The DNA for the CDR3 is TGTGCCAGCTTCCAAAACCGGGACAGGGGGCTCTACGAGCAGTACTTC.

The chain recombines TRBV23-1 with TRBJ1-2; the D gene is possibly TRBD1 (5 bases). TRBV23-1 carries the ORF label, with uncertain function. This CDR3 has 14 residues. Trimming stripped 0 bases from V and 2 bases from J, with 7 bases between. CDR3 protein: CASSQSGGNYGYTF. The CDR3 coding sequence is TGCGCCAGCAGTCAATCGGGGGGGAACTATGGCTACACCTTC.

As concerns this clone: The sample has other DNA sequences that encode this CDR3 too. The chain is built from TRBV5-6 and TRBJ2-5; D is unresolved. The germline V and J ends were trimmed by 1 base and 0 bases, with 4 bases remaining between them. The length of the CDR3 is 13 residues. Germline V CDR1 and CDR2: SGHDT, YYEEEE. CDR3 sequence reads: CASSLRYQETQYF. CDR3 in DNA: TGTGCCAGCAGCTTGAGGTACCAAGAGACCCAGTACTTC.